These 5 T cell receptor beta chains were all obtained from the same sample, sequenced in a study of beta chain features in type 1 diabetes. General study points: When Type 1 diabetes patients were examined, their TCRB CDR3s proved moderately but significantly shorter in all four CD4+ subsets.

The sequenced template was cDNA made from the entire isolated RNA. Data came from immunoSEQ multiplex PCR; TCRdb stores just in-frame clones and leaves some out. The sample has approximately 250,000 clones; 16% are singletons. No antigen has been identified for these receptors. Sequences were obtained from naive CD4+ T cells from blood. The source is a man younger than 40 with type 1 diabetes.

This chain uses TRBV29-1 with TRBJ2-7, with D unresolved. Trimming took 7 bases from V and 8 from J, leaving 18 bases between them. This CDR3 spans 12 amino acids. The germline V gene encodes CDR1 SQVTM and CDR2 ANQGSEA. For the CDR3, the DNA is TGCAGCGCCCTCGAGGTCAGAGATCAGCAGTACTTC. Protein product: CSALEVRDQQYF.

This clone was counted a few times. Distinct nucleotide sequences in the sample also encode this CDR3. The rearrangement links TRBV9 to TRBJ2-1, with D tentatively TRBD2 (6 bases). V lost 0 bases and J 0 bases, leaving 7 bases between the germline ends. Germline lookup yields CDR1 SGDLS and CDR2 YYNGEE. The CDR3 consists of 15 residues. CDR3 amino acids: CASSVDGGSYNEQFF. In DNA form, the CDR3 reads TGTGCCAGCAGCGTAGACGGGGGCTCCTACAATGAGCAGTTCTTC.

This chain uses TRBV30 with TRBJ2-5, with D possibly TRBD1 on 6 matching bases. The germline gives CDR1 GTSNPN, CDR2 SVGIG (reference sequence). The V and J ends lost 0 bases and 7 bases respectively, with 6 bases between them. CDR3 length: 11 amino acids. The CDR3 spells CAWSVQGTQYF. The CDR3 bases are TGTGCCTGGAGTGTACAGGGGACCCAGTACTTC.

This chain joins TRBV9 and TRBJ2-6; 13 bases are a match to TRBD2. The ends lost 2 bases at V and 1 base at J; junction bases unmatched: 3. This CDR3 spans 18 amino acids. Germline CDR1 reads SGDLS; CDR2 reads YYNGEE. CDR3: CASSVGLAGESGANVLTF. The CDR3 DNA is TGTGCCAGCAGCGTTGGACTAGCGGGAGAGTCTGGGGCCAACGTCCTGACTTTC.

The CDR3 region has the DNA TGTGCCAGCAGCTTAGCGCTGGATCAGCCCCAGCATTTT. Its translation: CASSLALDQPQHF. The chain combines TRBV7-2 with TRBJ1-5, with D unresolved. The CDR3 is 13 amino acids. Trimming took off 0 bases at V and 5 bases at J, with 5 bases between the two ends. Germline V gene data show CDR1 as SGHTA and CDR2 as FQGNSA.